One sample yielded the 6 T cell receptor beta chains listed below, sequenced in a study of T cell repertoires in cytomegalovirus infection. Their antigens remain unidentified. TCRdb reprocessed the reads via MiXCR and lists one record per CDR3 protein. The sample lists approximately 350,000 distinct CDR3 sequences; nearly 35% were seen once. Sequences were derived from cultured PBMCs, sampled from culture after CMV antigen stimulation. The receptors come from a human donor in good health (CMV status not recorded). Some clones in this sample may be carry-over from other donors' samples.

The V call is TRBV28, the J call TRBJ2-7, with D tentatively TRBD1 or TRBD2 (5 bases each). V dropped 7 bases and J dropped 9 bases, with 25 bases sitting between them. The germline V gene has CDR1 MDHEN and CDR2 SYDVKM. The CDR3 totals 15 residues. CDR3 sequence (DNA): TGTGCCAGCACTCCCCGACAAAGGGGTTCAAGCGGGCAGTACTTC. It encodes CASTPRQRGSSGQYF.

This clonotype was picked up many times. This chain links TRBV19 with TRBJ2-7; TRBD1 aligns across 9 bases. In germline, CDR1 is LNHDA, CDR2 SQIVND (reference sequence). V gave up 6 bases and J gave up 2 bases; unmatched junction bases: 11. This CDR3 is 16 amino acids long. CDR3 nucleotide sequence: TGTGCCAGTAGAAATTCCGGGACAGGGTTGGCCTACGAGCAGTACTTC. It yields the protein CASRNSGTGLAYEQYF.

V usage is TRBV3-1 and J usage is TRBJ1-1; D gene uncertain. Trimming took off 1 base at V and 4 bases at J, with 10 bases between the two ends. CDR1 is LGHDT, CDR2 YNNKEL, per germline (reference sequence). This CDR3 has 14 amino acids. CDR3 residues: CASSQGGIVTEAFF. CDR3 nucleotides: TGTGCCAGCAGCCAAGGGGGTATCGTCACTGAAGCTTTCTTT.

This clonotype was observed a handful of times. This chain links TRBV28 with TRBJ1-4; no definite D call. The CDR3 has 12 residues. Germline CDR1 is MDHEN and CDR2 is SYDVKM. Trimming cost V 8 bases and J 3 bases, with 7 bases left between them. The CDR3 protein is CASGRPNEKLFF. The CDR3 coding sequence is TGTGCCAGCGGCAGGCCTAATGAAAAACTGTTTTTT.

This clonotype was seen only a few times. The chain recombines TRBV10-3 with TRBJ1-1, with 8 nucleotides matching TRBD1. This CDR3 has 14 amino acids. Germline V gene lookup returns CDR1 ENHRY and CDR2 SYGVKD. J was trimmed by 0 bases and V by 7 bases; bases with no gene match: 4. Written as DNA, the CDR3 is TGTGCCATCACTGGGACAGGCATGAACACTGAAGCTTTCTTT. Its protein product is CAITGTGMNTEAFF.

The chain couples TRBV27 to TRBJ2-3; TRBD2 matches at 14 bases. The V segment lost 5 bases and the J segment 2 bases; nucleotides outside the gene matches: 9. The germline gives CDR1 MNHEY, CDR2 SMNVEV (reference sequence). CDR3 length: 18 amino acids. The DNA for the CDR3 is TGTGCCAGCAGTCGTGGACTAGCGGGAGGTGTGGTCACAGATACGCAGTATTTT. Protein: CASSRGLAGGVVTDTQYF.